These T cell receptor beta chains were read from a single sample in a study of blood T cell repertoires in COVID-19. This table comes from immunoSEQ multiplex PCR, and its TCRdb copy is limited to in-frame clones, with some not included. The table has 150,000 to 200,000 clones, about nine tenths seen once. Input material: peripheral blood. The source is a woman aged 30 to 39 with acute or convalescent COVID-19. CDR3s include the opening cysteine and the closing phenylalanine or tryptophan. A D gene is named only where the DNA matches it firmly. Clone size is given for some rows only: seen once, a few or many times, or a class if the clone is expanded.

abundance	j_gene	d_gene	v_gene	CDR3aa	CDR3nt
-	TRBJ1-2	-	TRBV28	CASSRGNYGYTF	TGTGCCAGCAGTAGGGGAAACTATGGCTACACCTTC
-	TRBJ2-3	-	TRBV10-3	CAINQGQGTDTQYF	TGTGCCATCAACCAGGGTCAGGGAACAGATACGCAGTATTTT
-	TRBJ2-5	-	TRBV7-9	CASSFIRSYQETQYF	TGTGCCAGCAGCTTCATTCGGAGCTACCAAGAGACCCAGTACTTC
few	TRBJ2-5	-	TRBV6-1	CASSDLETQYF	TGTGCCAGCAGTGATCTGGAGACCCAGTACTTC
-	TRBJ2-1	-	TRBV7-5	CARSSWLGHPPELAGHEQFF	TGTGCCAGAAGCTCGTGGCTGGGACATCCCCCCGAGTTAGCGGGACATGAGCAGTTCTTC
few	TRBJ2-7	TRBD2	TRBV2	CASSLSSGGEQYF	TGTGCCAGCAGTCTATCTAGCGGTGGCGAGCAGTACTTC
-	TRBJ2-7	TRBD1	TRBV5-1	CASSLGDSYYEQYF	TGCGCCAGCAGCTTGGGGGACAGCTACTACGAGCAGTACTTC
-	TRBJ2-5	TRBD2	TRBV14	CASSPIQGAGGLETQYF	TGTGCCAGCAGCCCCATCCAGGGAGCGGGAGGCCTTGAGACCCAGTACTTC
-	TRBJ1-1	TRBD1	TRBV30	CAGQGQSNTEAFF	TGTGCCGGCCAGGGACAGTCTAACACTGAAGCTTTCTTT
-	TRBJ1-5	-	TRBV28	CASSSAGKAQHF	TGTGCCAGCAGTTCCGCAGGGAAGGCCCAGCATTTT
once	TRBJ2-1	-	TRBV28	CASDSLGYNEQFF	TGTGCCAGCGACAGTTTAGGGTACAATGAGCAGTTCTTC
-	TRBJ2-1	-	TRBV20-1	CSASGGTSYNEQFF	TGCAGTGCTAGTGGTGGAACTAGTTACAATGAGCAGTTCTTC
-	TRBJ1-5	-	TRBV30	CAWRSPEGNQPQHF	TGTGCCTGGAGGAGCCCCGAGGGCAATCAGCCCCAGCATTTT
once	TRBJ1-5	-	TRBV2	CASRTDSNYQPQHF	TGTGCCAGCAGGACTGACTCTAATTATCAGCCCCAGCATTTT
-	TRBJ2-1	-	TRBV6-6	CASVTWGDEQFF	TGTGCCAGCGTAACCTGGGGCGATGAGCAGTTCTTC
-	TRBJ2-7	-	TRBV11-3	CASSPDSYEQYF	TGTGCCAGCAGCCCGGACAGCTACGAGCAGTACTTC
few	TRBJ1-1	-	TRBV29-1	CSFNRVEGNTEAFF	TGCAGCTTCAACAGGGTCGAGGGGAACACTGAAGCTTTCTTT
-	TRBJ2-1	-	TRBV7-2	CASSLDRGSSYNEQFF	TGTGCCAGCAGCTTAGATCGGGGTAGCTCCTACAATGAGCAGTTCTTC
-	TRBJ1-5	-	TRBV6-5	CAIQGIGNQPQHF	TGTGCCATTCAGGGGATAGGCAATCAGCCCCAGCATTTT
-	TRBJ1-6	TRBD1	TRBV5-1	CASSSGTGVSPLHF	TGCGCCAGCAGCTCCGGGACAGGGGTCTCACCCCTCCACTTT
-	TRBJ1-4	-	TRBV7-9	CASSANEKLFF	TGTGCCAGCAGCGCGAATGAAAAACTGTTTTTT
-	TRBJ1-2	-	TRBV12-3/TRBV12-4	CASSPIGSRGYTF	TGTGCCAGCAGTCCCATCGGGTCGAGAGGCTACACCTTC
-	TRBJ1-5	-	TRBV27	CASSELGRGQPQHF	TGTGCCAGCAGCGAGCTGGGTCGGGGTCAGCCCCAGCATTTT
once	TRBJ2-3	TRBD1	TRBV29-1	CSVGDGQGWDTQYF	TGCAGCGTTGGAGATGGACAGGGGTGGGATACGCAGTATTTT
-	TRBJ1-2	-	TRBV6-5	CASRSTVTGYTF	TGTGCCAGTAGATCCACAGTAACCGGCTACACCTTC
-	TRBJ2-1	TRBD2	TRBV27	CASSSLAGAYNEQFF	TGTGCCAGCAGTTCACTAGCGGGAGCGTACAATGAGCAGTTCTTC
once	TRBJ2-3	-	TRBV2	CASCGTARTDTQYF	TGTGCCAGCTGCGGGACAGCTCGCACAGATACGCAGTATTTT
-	TRBJ2-1	TRBD2	TRBV27	CASSPRAGSTNEQFF	TGTGCCAGCAGTCCTCGAGCGGGGTCGACCAATGAGCAGTTCTTC
-	TRBJ2-1	-	TRBV9	CASSVEIGVGYEQFF	TGTGCCAGCAGCGTTGAGATAGGGGTAGGCTATGAGCAGTTCTTC
-	TRBJ2-5	-	TRBV11-3	CASSHLSYTETQYF	TGTGCCAGCAGCCACCTTTCCTATACTGAGACCCAGTACTTC
-	TRBJ2-2	-	TRBV5-1	CASSWGLGNTGELFF	TGCGCCAGCAGCTGGGGCTTGGGAAACACCGGGGAGCTGTTTTTT